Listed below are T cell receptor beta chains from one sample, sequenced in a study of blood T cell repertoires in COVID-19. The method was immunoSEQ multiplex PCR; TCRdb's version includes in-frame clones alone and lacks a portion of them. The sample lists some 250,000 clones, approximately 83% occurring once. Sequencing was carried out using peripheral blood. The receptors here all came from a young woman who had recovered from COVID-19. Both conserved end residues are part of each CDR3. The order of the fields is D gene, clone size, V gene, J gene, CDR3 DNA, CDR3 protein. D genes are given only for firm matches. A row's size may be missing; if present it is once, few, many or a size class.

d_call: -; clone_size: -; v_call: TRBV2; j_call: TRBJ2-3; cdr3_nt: TGTGCCAGCGGAGGACTTCTCCAATACACAGATACGCAGTATTTT; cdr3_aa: CASGGLLQYTDTQYF
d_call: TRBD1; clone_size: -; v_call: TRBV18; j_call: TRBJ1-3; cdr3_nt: TGTGCCAGCTCACGGACTACAGGGGGCTGGGGAGTCTCTGGAAACACCATATATTTT; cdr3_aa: CASSRTTGGWGVSGNTIYF
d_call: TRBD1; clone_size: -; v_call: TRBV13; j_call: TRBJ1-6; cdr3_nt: TGTGCCAGCAGCAAAACCGGGACAGGAGTGTCTCCCCTCCACTTT; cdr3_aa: CASSKTGTGVSPLHF
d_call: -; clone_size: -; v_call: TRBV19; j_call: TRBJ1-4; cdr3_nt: TGTGCCAGTAGGTTGGGGCTGCGATCTAATGAAAAACTGTTTTTT; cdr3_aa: CASRLGLRSNEKLFF
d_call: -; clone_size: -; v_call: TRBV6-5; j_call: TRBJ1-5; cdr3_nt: TGTGCCAGCGGTCCCAGGGTGCGCAATCAGCCCCAGCATTTT; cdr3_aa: CASGPRVRNQPQHF
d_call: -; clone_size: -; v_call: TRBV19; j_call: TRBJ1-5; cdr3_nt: TGTGCCAGTAGTAAAGGATGGACAGATAGCAATCAGCCCCAGCATTTT; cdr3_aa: CASSKGWTDSNQPQHF
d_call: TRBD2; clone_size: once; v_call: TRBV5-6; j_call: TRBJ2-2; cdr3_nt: TGTGCCAGCAGCTTTATTAGAGCGGGGGGCAACACCGGGGAGCTGTTTTTT; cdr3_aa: CASSFIRAGGNTGELFF
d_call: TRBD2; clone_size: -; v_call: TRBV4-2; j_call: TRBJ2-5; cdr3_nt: TGTGCCAGCAGCCAAGTGCGAAGCGGGGGGAGCCAAGAGACCCAGTACTTC; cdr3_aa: CASSQVRSGGSQETQYF
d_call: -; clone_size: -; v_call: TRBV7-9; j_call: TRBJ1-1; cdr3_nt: TGTGCCAGCAGCTTAGAGTTACAGGGCTGGACTGAAGCTTTCTTT; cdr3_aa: CASSLELQGWTEAFF
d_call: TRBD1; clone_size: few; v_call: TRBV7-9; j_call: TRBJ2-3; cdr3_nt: TGTGCCAGCACCGAACAGGGGGCAGATACGCAGTATTTT; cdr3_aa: CASTEQGADTQYF
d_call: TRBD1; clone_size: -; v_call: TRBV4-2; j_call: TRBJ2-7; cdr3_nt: TGTGCCAGCAGCCAACAGGGACAGGGAGTCTCCTACGAGCAGTACTTC; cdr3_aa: CASSQQGQGVSYEQYF
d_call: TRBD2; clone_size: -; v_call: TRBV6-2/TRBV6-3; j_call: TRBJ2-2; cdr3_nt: TGTGCCAGCAGCTGGACTAGCGGGGGGGGCACCGGGGAGCTGTTTTTT; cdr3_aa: CASSWTSGGGTGELFF
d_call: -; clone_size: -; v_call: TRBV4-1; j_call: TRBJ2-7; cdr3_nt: TGCGCCAGCAGCCAAAGGGGGGGTTACGAGCAGTACTTC; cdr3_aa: CASSQRGGYEQYF
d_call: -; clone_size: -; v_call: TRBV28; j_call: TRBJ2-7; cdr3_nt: TGTGCCAGCAGTTTAGGGAGGTACGAGCAGTACTTC; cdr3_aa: CASSLGRYEQYF
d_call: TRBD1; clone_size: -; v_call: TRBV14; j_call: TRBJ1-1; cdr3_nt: TGTGCCAGCAGCCAGATTCACAGGGGGCCTAACACTGAAGCTTTCTTT; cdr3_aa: CASSQIHRGPNTEAFF
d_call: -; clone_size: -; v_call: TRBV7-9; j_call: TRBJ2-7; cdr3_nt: TGTGCCAGCAGCTCCCTGCGTCCCCAAGGGGGCGAGCAGTACTTC; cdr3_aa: CASSSLRPQGGEQYF
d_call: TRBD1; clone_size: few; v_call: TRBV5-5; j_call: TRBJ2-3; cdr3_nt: TGTGCCAGCAGCCAGGGGGGCAGGGGGCGAACAGATACGCAGTATTTT; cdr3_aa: CASSQGGRGRTDTQYF
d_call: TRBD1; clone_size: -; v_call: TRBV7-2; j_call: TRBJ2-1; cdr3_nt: TGTGCCAGCAGCTTAGGGACAGGGCCCTACAATGAGCAGTTCTTC; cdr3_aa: CASSLGTGPYNEQFF
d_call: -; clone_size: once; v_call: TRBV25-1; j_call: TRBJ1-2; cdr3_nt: TGTGCCAGCAGCCGTGAGGAGGACCTTGGCTACACCTTC; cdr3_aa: CASSREEDLGYTF
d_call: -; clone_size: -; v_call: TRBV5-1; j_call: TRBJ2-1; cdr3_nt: TGCGCCAGCAGCTTTATTACTTACAATGAGCAGTTCTTC; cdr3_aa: CASSFITYNEQFF
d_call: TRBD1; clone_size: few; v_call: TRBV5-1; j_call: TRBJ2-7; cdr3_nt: TGCGCCAGCAGCTTGACTACCGGGACAGGCTGGGCCTACGAGCAGTACTTC; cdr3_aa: CASSLTTGTGWAYEQYF
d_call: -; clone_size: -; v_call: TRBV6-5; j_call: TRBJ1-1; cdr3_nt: TGTGCCAGCAGTTACCGGGAAGCCACTGAAGCTTTCTTT; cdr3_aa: CASSYREATEAFF
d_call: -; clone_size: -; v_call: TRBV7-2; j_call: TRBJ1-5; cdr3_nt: TGTGCCAGCAGCTTAGCGGCCAATCAGCCCCAGCATTTT; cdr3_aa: CASSLAANQPQHF
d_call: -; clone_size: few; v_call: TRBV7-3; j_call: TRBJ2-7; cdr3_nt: TGTGCCAGCAATTACCGGGACTCTCGCTATCCCTACGAGCAGTACTTC; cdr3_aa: CASNYRDSRYPYEQYF
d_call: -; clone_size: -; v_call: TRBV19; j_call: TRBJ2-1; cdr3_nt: TGTGCCACCCGCGGTGAGGTGAAGTCCGATGAGCAGTTCTTC; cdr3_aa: CATRGEVKSDEQFF
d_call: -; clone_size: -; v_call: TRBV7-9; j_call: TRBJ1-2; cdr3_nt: TGTGCCAGCAGCTTAGAAGGGGGTCTTGGCTACACCTTC; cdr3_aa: CASSLEGGLGYTF
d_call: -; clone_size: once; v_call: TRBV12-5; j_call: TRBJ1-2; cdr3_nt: TGTGCTAGTGGTTTGGCCCACCCCGCCGACAGCTATGGCTACACCTTC; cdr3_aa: CASGLAHPADSYGYTF
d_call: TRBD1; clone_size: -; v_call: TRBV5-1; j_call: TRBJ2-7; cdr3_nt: TGCGCCAGCAGACCGGGACAGGAGAGCTACGAGCAGTACTTC; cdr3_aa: CASRPGQESYEQYF
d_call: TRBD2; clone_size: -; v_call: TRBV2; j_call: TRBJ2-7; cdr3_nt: TGTGCCAGCAGAAGCCCTAGCGGGGGCGAGCAGTACTTC; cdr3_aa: CASRSPSGGEQYF
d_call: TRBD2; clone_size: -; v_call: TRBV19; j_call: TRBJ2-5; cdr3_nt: TGTGCCAGTAGTATCCGCAACGACCTAGCGGGGGGAGAGACCCAGTACTTC; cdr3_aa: CASSIRNDLAGGETQYF
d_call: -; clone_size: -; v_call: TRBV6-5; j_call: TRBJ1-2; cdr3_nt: TGTGCCAGCAGCTCCGCCACAGGCCCTAACTATGGCTACACCTTC; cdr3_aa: CASSSATGPNYGYTF
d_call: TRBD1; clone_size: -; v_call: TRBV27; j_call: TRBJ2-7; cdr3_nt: TGTGCCAGCAGCTGGACAGGGAGCTCCTACGAGCAGTACTTC; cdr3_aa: CASSWTGSSYEQYF
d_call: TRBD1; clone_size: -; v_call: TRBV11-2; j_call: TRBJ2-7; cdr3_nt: TGTGCCAGCAGCTTAGAAGGACAGGAAAACTCCTACGAGCAGTACTTC; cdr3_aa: CASSLEGQENSYEQYF
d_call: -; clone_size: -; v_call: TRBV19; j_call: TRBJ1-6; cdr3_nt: TGTGCCAGTAGTATCCAGGACACATTAAATAATTCACCCCTCCACTTT; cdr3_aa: CASSIQDTLNNSPLHF
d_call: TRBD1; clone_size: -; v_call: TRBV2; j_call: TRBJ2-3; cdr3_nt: TGTGCCAGCAGTGACGGGACAGGGCGGAATCCAGATACGCAGTATTTT; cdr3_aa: CASSDGTGRNPDTQYF
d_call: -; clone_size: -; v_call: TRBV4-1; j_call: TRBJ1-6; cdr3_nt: TGCGCCAGCAGCCAAGTGGGCGGAGGGCGCAAATCACCCCTCCACTTT; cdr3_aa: CASSQVGGGRKSPLHF
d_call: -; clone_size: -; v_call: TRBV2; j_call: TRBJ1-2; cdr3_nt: TGTGCCAGCAGTGGCCCAGGGATGGATGGCTACACCTTC; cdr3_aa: CASSGPGMDGYTF
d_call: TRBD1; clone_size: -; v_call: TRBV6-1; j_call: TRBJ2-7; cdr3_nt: TGTGCCAGCAGTGAATTCGTAGGGGCAGGGGGCTCCTACGAGCAGTACTTC; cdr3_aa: CASSEFVGAGGSYEQYF
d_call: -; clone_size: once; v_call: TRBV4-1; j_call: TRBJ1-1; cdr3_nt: TGCGCCAGCAGCCAAGATTTACAGGCCCAGAACACTGAAGCTTTCTTT; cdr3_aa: CASSQDLQAQNTEAFF
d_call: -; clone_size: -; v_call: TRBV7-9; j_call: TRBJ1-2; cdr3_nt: TGTGCCAGCAGCTTAGCGCGGGGCACTGGTAGTCCTAACTATGGCTACACCTTC; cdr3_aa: CASSLARGTGSPNYGYTF
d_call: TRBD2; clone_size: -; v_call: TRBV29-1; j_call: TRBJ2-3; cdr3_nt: TGCAGCGGTGAGGGGCCATCGGGACTAGCGGGGTTGGGGGATACGCAGTATTTT; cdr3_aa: CSGEGPSGLAGLGDTQYF
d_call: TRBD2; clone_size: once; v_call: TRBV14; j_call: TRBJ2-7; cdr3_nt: TGTGCCAGCAGCCAGGGACTAGCAAGCCTCTACGAGCAGTACTTC; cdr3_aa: CASSQGLASLYEQYF
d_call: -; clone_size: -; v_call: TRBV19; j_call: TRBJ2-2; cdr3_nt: TGTGCCAGTAGTGCGACAGTGTACACCGGGGAGCTGTTTTTT; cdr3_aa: CASSATVYTGELFF
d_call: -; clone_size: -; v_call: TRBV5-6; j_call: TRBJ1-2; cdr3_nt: TGTGCCAGCAGGGTTGAAGGGGCTGCACGGGGCTACACCTTC; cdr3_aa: CASRVEGAARGYTF
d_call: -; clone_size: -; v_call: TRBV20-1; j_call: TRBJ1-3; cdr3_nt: TGCAGTGCTAGTTTGAGCTCTGGAAACACCATATATTTT; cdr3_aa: CSASLSSGNTIYF
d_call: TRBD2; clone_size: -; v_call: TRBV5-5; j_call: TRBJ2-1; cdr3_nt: TGTGCCAGCAGCTTGGCGGCCGGGACTAGCGGGGGGGATCATGAGCAGTTCTTC; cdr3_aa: CASSLAAGTSGGDHEQFF
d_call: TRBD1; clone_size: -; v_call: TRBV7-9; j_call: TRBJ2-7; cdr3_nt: TGTGCCAGCAGCGGGAGACAGGGGAGGCCATACGAGCAGTACTTC; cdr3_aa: CASSGRQGRPYEQYF
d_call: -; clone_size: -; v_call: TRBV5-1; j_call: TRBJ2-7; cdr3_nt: TGCGCCAGCAGCTTGGCAGGGTCCTACGAGCAGTACTTC; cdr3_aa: CASSLAGSYEQYF
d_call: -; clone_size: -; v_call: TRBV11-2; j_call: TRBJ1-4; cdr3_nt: TGTGCCAGCAGCCCCGGACGGGGAGGTAATGAAAAACTGTTTTTT; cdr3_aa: CASSPGRGGNEKLFF
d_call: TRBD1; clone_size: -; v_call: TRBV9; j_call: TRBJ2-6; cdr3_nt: TGTGCCAGCAGCGCCGGGGGACAGGGTTTAGCTGGGGCCAACGTCCTGACTTTC; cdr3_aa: CASSAGGQGLAGANVLTF
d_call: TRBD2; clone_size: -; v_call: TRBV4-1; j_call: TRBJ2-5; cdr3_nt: TGCGCCAGCAGCCAGGGACTAGCGGGATCCACTCAAGAGACCCAGTACTTC; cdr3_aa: CASSQGLAGSTQETQYF
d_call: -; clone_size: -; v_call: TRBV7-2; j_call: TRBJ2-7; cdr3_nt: TGTGCCAGCAGCTTAGCGTCGAGGAGCTCCTACGAGCAGTACTTC; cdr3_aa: CASSLASRSSYEQYF
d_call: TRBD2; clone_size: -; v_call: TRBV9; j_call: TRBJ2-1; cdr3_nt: TGTGCCAGCAGCGTACAGAGGTGGACTAGCGGGGGAAATGAGCAGTTCTTC; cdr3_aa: CASSVQRWTSGGNEQFF